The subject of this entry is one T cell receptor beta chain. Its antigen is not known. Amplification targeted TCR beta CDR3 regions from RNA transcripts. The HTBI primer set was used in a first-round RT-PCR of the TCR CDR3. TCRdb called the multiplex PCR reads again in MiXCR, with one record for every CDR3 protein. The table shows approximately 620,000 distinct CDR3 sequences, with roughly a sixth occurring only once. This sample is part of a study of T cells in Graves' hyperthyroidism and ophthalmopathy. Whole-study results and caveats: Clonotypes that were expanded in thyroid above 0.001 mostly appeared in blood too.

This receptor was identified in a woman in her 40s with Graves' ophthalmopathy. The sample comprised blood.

Here the CDR3 reads CASSHLNRGVRGTEAFF. Here the CDR3 DNA reads TGTGCCAGCAGCCACCTAAATCGGGGGGTAAGGGGCACTGAAGCTTTCTTT. The rearrangement links TRBV3-1 to TRBJ1-1; D might be TRBD1 (5 bases). V was clipped by 3 bases and J by 4 bases, with 21 bases between them. The CDR3 runs 17 residues. Germline loops: CDR1 LGHDT, CDR2 YNNKEL (reference sequence). The variable domain in full, completed from reference TRBV3-1 and TRBJ1-1, reads DTAVSQTPKYLVTQMGNDKSIKCEQNLGHDTMYWYKQDSKKFLKIMFSYNNKELIINETVPNRFSPKSPDKAHLNLHINSLELGDSAVYFCASSHLNRGVRGTEAFFGQGTRLTVV.